What follows are 19 T cell receptor beta chains derived from one specimen sequenced in a study of blood T cell repertoires in COVID-19. The protocol was immunoSEQ multiplex PCR, while the TCRdb copy is restricted to in-frame clones and leaves out a portion. The sample has 330,000 or so clones, about nine tenths seen once. Input material: peripheral blood. These TCRs come from a man aged 25 to 45 with COVID-19, enrolled during active disease.

The chain joins TRBV28 to TRBJ2-7; 9 bases map to TRBD1. CDR1 is MDHEN, CDR2 SYDVKM, per germline. The trim removed 8 bases at V and 2 bases at J, leaving 7 bases unmatched. The CDR3 consists of 14 residues. The CDR3 DNA follows: TGTGCCAGCGCCGCCGGGACAGGGCCCTACGAGCAGTACTTC. As protein: CASAAGTGPYEQYF.

V gene TRBV10-3 combines with J gene TRBJ1-1, with D perhaps TRBD1 (6 bases). Germline CDR1 ENHRY, CDR2 SYGVKD. The CDR3 consists of 14 residues. Trimming removed 6 bases from V and 4 bases from J, with 15 bases in between. As DNA, the CDR3 is TGTGCCATCAGGCAAACAGGACAGACCACTGAAGCTTTCTTT. It translates to CAIRQTGQTTEAFF.

The chain couples TRBV28 to TRBJ1-1; TRBD1 matches at 9 bases. J was trimmed by 3 bases and V by 9 bases; bases with no gene match: 8. Per the germline V gene, CDR1 is MDHEN and CDR2 is SYDVKM. The CDR3 has 14 amino acids. This chain's CDR3 is CASTSGTGYTEAFF. DNA for the CDR3: TGTGCCAGTACTTCCGGGACAGGGTACACTGAAGCTTTCTTT.

This clone was recorded a few times. This chain connects TRBV6-6 to TRBJ1-4; TRBD1 agrees at 10 bases. V lost 2 bases, J lost 10 bases, and 7 bases stayed unmatched. CDR1 is MNHNY and CDR2 is SVGAGI in the germline V gene (reference sequence). The CDR3 totals 15 residues. For the CDR3, the DNA is TGTGCCAGCAGTTACGACAGGGGGCGTGGAGGAAAACTGTTTTTT. Protein product: CASSYDRGRGGKLFF.

The V call is TRBV9, the J call TRBJ2-1, with D possibly matching TRBD2 (7 bases). The germline V and J ends were trimmed by 0 bases and 2 bases, with 9 bases remaining between them. Germline V gene lookup returns CDR1 SGDLS and CDR2 YYNGEE. The CDR3 loop spans 15 amino acids. The CDR3 spells CASSVGEGAYNEQFF. CDR3 sequence (DNA): TGTGCCAGCAGCGTAGGGGAGGGGGCCTACAATGAGCAGTTCTTC.

The rearrangement joins TRBV30 to TRBJ2-2, with 10 bases identical to TRBD1. The V segment lost 2 bases and the J segment 6 bases; nucleotides outside the gene matches: 6. In germline, CDR1 is GTSNPN, CDR2 SVGIG (reference sequence). The CDR3 sequence is 15 residues long. In DNA form, the CDR3 reads TGTGCCTGGAGTTTGCGGGACAGGGGATCCGGGGAGCTGTTTTTT. Protein product: CAWSLRDRGSGELFF.

The chain has TRBV29-1 and TRBJ2-5; no definite D call. V was shortened by 0 bases and J by 1 base, with 9 bases between the two germline ends. Germline V gene data show CDR1 as SQVTM and CDR2 as ANQGSEA. The CDR3 is 14 amino acids. DNA of the CDR3: TGCAGCGTTGAAGATCGAGAGGCCCAAGAGACCCAGTACTTC. It specifies CSVEDREAQETQYF.

The rearrangement joins TRBV4-3 to TRBJ1-6, with D unclear. From germline, CDR1 is LGHNA and CDR2 YSLEER. This CDR3 is built from 17 residues. Trimming pared 0 bases from V and 0 bases from J, leaving 9 bases between. CDR3 bases: TGCGCCAGCAGCCAAGACCTAGAGAGCTCCTATAATTCACCCCTCCACTTT. As protein: CASSQDLESSYNSPLHF.

The gene calls are TRBV30 and TRBJ1-2, with D hard to call. V was clipped by 2 bases and J by 3 bases, with 10 bases between them. CDR3 length: 13 amino acids. In germline, CDR1 is GTSNPN, CDR2 SVGIG (reference sequence). The CDR3 DNA reads TGTGCCTGGAGTCGCGGGGTCGACTATGGCTACACCTTC. Translation gives CAWSRGVDYGYTF.

CDR3 coding DNA: TGTGCCAGCAGCTCCCCTGGGACTTCCGCGGAACTGTTTTTT. Protein product: CASSSPGTSAELFF. V usage is TRBV28 and J usage is TRBJ1-4, with D tentatively TRBD1 (5 bases). The CDR3 length is 14 residues. CDR1 MDHEN and CDR2 SYDVKM come from the germline V gene. Trimming took off 6 bases at V and 12 bases at J, with 20 bases between the two ends. Full variable domain (rest looked up from reference TRBV28 and TRBJ1-4): DVKVTQSSRYLVKRTGEKVFLECVQDMDHENMFWYRQDPGLGLRLIYFSYDVKMKEKGDIPEGYSVSREKKERFSLILESASTNQTSMYLCASSSPGTSAELFFGSGTQLSVL.

This clone was observed a few times. The CDR3 loop reads CASTPTRDSLGEQFF. CDR3 in DNA: TGTGCCAGTACCCCAACCCGGGACTCTCTGGGTGAGCAGTTCTTC. V is TRBV19 and J is TRBJ2-1; possibly TRBD2 for D (6 bases). V lost 7 bases, J lost 9 bases, and 22 bases lay in between. The CDR3 is 15 amino acids. Germline lookup yields CDR1 LNHDA and CDR2 SQIVND (reference sequence).

Concerning this clone: This specimen includes other DNA sequences encoding the same CDR3. V is TRBV7-3 and J is TRBJ2-2; 8 bases align to TRBD1. The V segment lost 4 bases and the J segment 4 bases; nucleotides outside the gene matches: 5. There are 15 residues in the CDR3. From germline, CDR1 is SGHTA and CDR2 FQGTGA. The CDR3 is CASSSQGAGTGELFF. For the CDR3, the DNA is TGTGCCAGCAGCTCTCAGGGGGCGGGCACCGGGGAGCTGTTTTTT.

The chain combines TRBV5-4 with TRBJ1-1; TRBD1 matches at 7 bases. This CDR3 region has 17 residues. J was trimmed by 2 bases and V by 1 base; bases with no gene match: 11. CDR1 and CDR2 (germline): SGHNT, YYREEE (reference sequence). The CDR3, as DNA: TGTGCCAGCAGCTTGAGACAGGGACGGGATCAAAACACTGAAGCTTTCTTT. It codes for CASSLRQGRDQNTEAFF. Combining the CDR3 with reference TRBV5-4 and TRBJ1-1 gives the whole variable domain ETGVTQSPTHLIKTRGQQVTLRCSSQSGHNTVSWYQQALGQGPQFIFQYYREEENGRGNFPPRFSGLQFPNYSSELNVNALELDDSALYLCASSLRQGRDQNTEAFFGQGTRLTVV.

The chain employs TRBV7-9 and TRBJ2-3; 7 bases agree with TRBD2. After removal of 1 base from V and 5 bases from J, the junction contained 6 bases not matched to a gene. This CDR3 has 15 amino acids. Germline V gives CDR1 SEHNR, CDR2 FQNEAQ (reference sequence). The CDR3 DNA reads as TGTGCCAGCAGCTTAGGGCGGGAGATCGGAGATACGCAGTATTTT. Translation gives CASSLGREIGDTQYF.

The chain couples TRBV10-1 to TRBJ2-5, with TRBD2 matching over 9 bases. CDR3 length: 15 amino acids. V dropped 5 bases and J dropped 5; count of bases not matched to a gene: 9. Germline-derived CDR1 and CDR2 are WNHNN and SYGVQD (reference sequence). CDR3 loop: CASSPSGKGEETQYF. CDR3 sequence (DNA): TGCGCCAGCAGTCCTAGCGGGAAGGGCGAGGAGACCCAGTACTTC.

The rearrangement joins TRBV18 to TRBJ2-7; 7 bases agree with TRBD1. V shed 0 bases and J 3 bases; nucleotides not matched to a gene: 5. There are 15 residues in the CDR3. The V gene's germline CDR1 is KGHSH and CDR2 LQKENI. DNA of the CDR3: TGTGCCAGCTCACCACCGACAGGGCCCGGCTACGAGCAGTACTTC. Its protein product is CASSPPTGPGYEQYF.

The chain links TRBV21-1 to TRBJ2-1; the table calls TRBD2, which could not be checked here. TRBV21-1 is tagged as a pseudogene. The CDR3 is 14 amino acids. The CDR3, as DNA: TGTGCCAGCAGCAAACAACAGGCGGGGGGTGGGCAGTTCTTC. Encoded protein: CASSKQQAGGGQFF.

The rearrangement links TRBV9 to TRBJ2-1; possible D gene TRBD2, 6 bases. The V end was cut by 4 bases, the J end by 0 bases, with 8 bases between. The germline V gene has CDR1 SGDLS and CDR2 YYNGEE. The CDR3 covers 14 residues. The CDR3 DNA reads TGTGCCAGCAGCATCGGGGGCTCCTACAATGAGCAGTTCTTC. Translated: CASSIGGSYNEQFF.

The rearrangement uses TRBV7-2 and TRBJ2-3; 11 bases match TRBD2. Per germline, CDR1 SGHTA and CDR2 FQGNSA. The length of the CDR3 is 19 residues. Unmatched junction bases numbered 15, after V lost 5 bases and J lost 2 bases. This chain's CDR3 is CASSPDRPSGGQITDTQYF. CDR3 bases: TGTGCCAGCAGCCCAGACAGGCCTAGCGGGGGGCAGATCACAGATACGCAGTATTTT.